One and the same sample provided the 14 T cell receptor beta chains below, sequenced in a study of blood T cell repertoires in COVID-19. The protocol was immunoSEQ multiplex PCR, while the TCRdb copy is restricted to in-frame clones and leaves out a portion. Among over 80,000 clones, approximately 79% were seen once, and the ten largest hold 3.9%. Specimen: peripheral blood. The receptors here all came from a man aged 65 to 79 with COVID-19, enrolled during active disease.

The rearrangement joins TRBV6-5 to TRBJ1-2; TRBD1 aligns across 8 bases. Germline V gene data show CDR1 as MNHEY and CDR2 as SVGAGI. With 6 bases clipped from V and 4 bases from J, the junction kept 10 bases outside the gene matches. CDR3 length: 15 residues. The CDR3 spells CASRYRTGMIYGYTF. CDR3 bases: TGTGCCAGCAGGTACAGGACAGGGATGATCTATGGCTACACCTTC.

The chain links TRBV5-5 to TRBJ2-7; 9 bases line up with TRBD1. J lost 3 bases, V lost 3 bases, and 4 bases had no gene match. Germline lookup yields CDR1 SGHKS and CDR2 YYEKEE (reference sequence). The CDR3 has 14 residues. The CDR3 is CASSSDRGFYEQYF. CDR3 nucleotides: TGTGCCAGCAGCTCGGACAGGGGTTTCTACGAGCAGTACTTC.

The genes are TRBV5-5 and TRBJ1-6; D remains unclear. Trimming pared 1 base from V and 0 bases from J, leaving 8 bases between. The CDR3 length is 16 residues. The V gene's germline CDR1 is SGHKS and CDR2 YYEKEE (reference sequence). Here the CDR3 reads CASSLSRDSYNSPLHF. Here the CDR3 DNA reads TGTGCCAGCAGCTTGTCGAGGGACTCCTATAATTCACCCCTCCACTTT. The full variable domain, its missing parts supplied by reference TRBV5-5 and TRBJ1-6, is DAGVTQSPTHLIKTRGQQVTLRCSPISGHKSVSWYQQVLGQGPQFIFQYYEKEERGRGNFPDRFSARQFPNYSSELNVNALLLGDSALYLCASSLSRDSYNSPLHFGNGTRLTVT.

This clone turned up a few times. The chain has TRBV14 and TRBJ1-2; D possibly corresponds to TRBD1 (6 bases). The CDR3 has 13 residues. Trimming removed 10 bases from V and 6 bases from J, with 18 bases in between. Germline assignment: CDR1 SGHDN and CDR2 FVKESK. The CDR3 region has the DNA TGTGCCACCTCGGACAGACCCGGACATGGCTACACCTTC. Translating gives CATSDRPGHGYTF.

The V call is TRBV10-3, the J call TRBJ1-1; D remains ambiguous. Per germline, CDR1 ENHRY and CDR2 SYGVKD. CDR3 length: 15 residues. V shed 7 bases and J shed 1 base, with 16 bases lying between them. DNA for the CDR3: TGTGCCATCAATGATCCCGTAGTGTCGAACACTGAAGCTTTCTTT. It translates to CAINDPVVSNTEAFF.

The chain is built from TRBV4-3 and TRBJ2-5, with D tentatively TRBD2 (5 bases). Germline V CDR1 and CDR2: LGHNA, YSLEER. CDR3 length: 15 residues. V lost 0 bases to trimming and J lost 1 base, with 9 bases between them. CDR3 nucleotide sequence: TGCGCCAGCAGCCAAGAGCGGGCAGTCCAAGAGACCCAGTACTTC. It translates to CASSQERAVQETQYF.

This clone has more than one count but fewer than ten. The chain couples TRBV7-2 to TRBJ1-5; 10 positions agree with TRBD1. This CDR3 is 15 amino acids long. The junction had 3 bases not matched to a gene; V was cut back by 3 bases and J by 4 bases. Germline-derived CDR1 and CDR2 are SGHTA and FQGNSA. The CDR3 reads CASSLGTGANQPQHF. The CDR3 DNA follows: TGTGCCAGCAGCTTGGGGACAGGGGCAAATCAGCCCCAGCATTTT. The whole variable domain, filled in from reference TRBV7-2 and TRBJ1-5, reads GAGVSQSPSNKVTEKGKDVELRCDPISGHTALYWYRQSLGQGLEFLIYFQGNSAPDKSGLPSDRFSAERTGGSVSTLTIQRTQQEDSAVYLCASSLGTGANQPQHFGDGTRLSIL.

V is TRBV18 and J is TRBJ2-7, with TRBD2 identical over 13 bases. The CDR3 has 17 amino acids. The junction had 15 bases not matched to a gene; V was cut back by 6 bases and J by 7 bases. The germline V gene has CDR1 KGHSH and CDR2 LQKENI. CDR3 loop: CASSAGTSGIRSGEQYF. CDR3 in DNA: TGTGCCAGCTCCGCCGGGACTAGCGGGATAAGGTCGGGTGAGCAGTACTTC.

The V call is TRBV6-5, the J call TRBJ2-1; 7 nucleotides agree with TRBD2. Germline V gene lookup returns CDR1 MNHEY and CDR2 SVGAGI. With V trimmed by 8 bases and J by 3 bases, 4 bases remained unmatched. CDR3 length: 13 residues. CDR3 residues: CASRRGDYNEQFF. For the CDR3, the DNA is TGTGCCAGCCGCCGGGGGGACTACAATGAGCAGTTCTTC.

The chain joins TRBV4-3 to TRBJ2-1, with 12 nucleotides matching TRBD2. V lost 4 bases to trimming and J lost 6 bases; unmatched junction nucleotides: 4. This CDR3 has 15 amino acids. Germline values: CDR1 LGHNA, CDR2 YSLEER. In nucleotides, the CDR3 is TGCGCCAGCAGCCCGGGGACTAGCGGGCGCAATGAGCAGTTCTTC. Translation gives CASSPGTSGRNEQFF.

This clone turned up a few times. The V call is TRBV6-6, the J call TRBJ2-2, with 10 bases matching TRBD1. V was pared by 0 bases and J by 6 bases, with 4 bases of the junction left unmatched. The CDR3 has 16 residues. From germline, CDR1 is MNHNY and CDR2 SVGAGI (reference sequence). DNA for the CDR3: TGTGCCAGCAGTTACTCGAGGGGACAGGGGTCCGGGGAGCTGTTTTTT. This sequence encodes CASSYSRGQGSGELFF.

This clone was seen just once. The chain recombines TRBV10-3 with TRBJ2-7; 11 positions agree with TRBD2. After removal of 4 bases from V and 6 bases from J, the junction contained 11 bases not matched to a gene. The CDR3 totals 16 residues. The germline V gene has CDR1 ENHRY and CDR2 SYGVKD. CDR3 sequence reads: CAISALSGRALGEQYF. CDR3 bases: TGTGCCATCAGTGCTCTTAGCGGGAGGGCCCTAGGCGAGCAGTACTTC.

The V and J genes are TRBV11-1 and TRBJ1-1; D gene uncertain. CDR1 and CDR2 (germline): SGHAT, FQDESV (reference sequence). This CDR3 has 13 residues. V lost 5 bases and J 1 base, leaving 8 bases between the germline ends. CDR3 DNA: TGTGCCAGCAGCCAGCGAGGGAACACTGAAGCTTTCTTT. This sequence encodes CASSQRGNTEAFF.

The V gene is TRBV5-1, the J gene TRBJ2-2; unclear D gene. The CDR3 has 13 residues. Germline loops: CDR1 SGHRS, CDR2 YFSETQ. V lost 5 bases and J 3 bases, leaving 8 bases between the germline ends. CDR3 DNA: TGCGCCAGCAGTCCTGGCTACACCGGGGAGCTGTTTTTT. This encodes CASSPGYTGELFF.